The rows below give T cell receptor beta chains drawn from one sample of a study of shared clonotypes between healthy human individuals. The repertoire was sequenced with immunoSEQ multiplex PCR; TCRdb's copy has only in-frame clones and lacks some. The sample has a few million clones, more than 90% seen once. The sequenced sample consisted of naive CD4+ T cells sorted from blood. The receptors were gathered from a young man in good health. Each CDR3 is given with its conserved first and last residue. Each record gives: D gene, J gene, CDR3 length, V gene, clone size, CDR3 DNA, CDR3 protein. A D gene is named only where the DNA matches it firmly. Clone size is given for some rows only: seen once, a few or many times, or a class if the clone is expanded.

D gene: NA; J gene: TRBJ2-6; CDR3 length: 15; V gene: TRBV5-1; clone size: NA; CDR3 DNA: TGCGCCAGCAGCCTAGGGGCGCCTGGGGCCAACGTCCTGACTTTC; CDR3 protein: CASSLGAPGANVLTF
D gene: NA; J gene: TRBJ2-7; CDR3 length: 13; V gene: TRBV4-3; clone size: NA; CDR3 DNA: TGCGCCAGCAGCCAAGAATACGGTTCCGAGCAGTACTTC; CDR3 protein: CASSQEYGSEQYF
D gene: NA; J gene: TRBJ1-3; CDR3 length: 14; V gene: TRBV2; clone size: NA; CDR3 DNA: TGTGCCAGAGGGACACGGGCCACAGCGGACACCATATATTTT; CDR3 protein: CARGTRATADTIYF
D gene: NA; J gene: TRBJ2-5; CDR3 length: 15; V gene: TRBV5-1; clone size: NA; CDR3 DNA: TGCGCCAGCAGCTTGGAAGCGCGGGGTCAAGAGACCCAGTACTTC; CDR3 protein: CASSLEARGQETQYF
D gene: TRBD2; J gene: TRBJ2-5; CDR3 length: 16; V gene: TRBV7-7; clone size: NA; CDR3 DNA: TGTGCTAGCAGCTTAGTTTCTAGCGGGGGACAAGAGACCCAGTACTTC; CDR3 protein: CASSLVSSGGQETQYF
D gene: NA; J gene: TRBJ1-2; CDR3 length: 13; V gene: TRBV9; clone size: NA; CDR3 DNA: TGTGCCAGCAGCGTTGGCAGCCTGAGGGGCTACACCTTC; CDR3 protein: CASSVGSLRGYTF
D gene: NA; J gene: TRBJ1-5; CDR3 length: 14; V gene: TRBV9; clone size: NA; CDR3 DNA: TGTGCCAGCAGCGTCCTAGATAGAGGTCAGCCCCAGCATTTT; CDR3 protein: CASSVLDRGQPQHF
D gene: NA; J gene: TRBJ1-2; CDR3 length: 14; V gene: TRBV7-8; clone size: few; CDR3 DNA: TGTGCCAGCAGCTTAGCTGAACAGGTCTATGGCTACACCTTC; CDR3 protein: CASSLAEQVYGYTF
D gene: NA; J gene: TRBJ2-5; CDR3 length: 16; V gene: TRBV5-1; clone size: NA; CDR3 DNA: TGCGCCAGCACCCTCGACAGTCCCGGTATCCAAGAGACCCAGTACTTC; CDR3 protein: CASTLDSPGIQETQYF
D gene: TRBD2; J gene: TRBJ2-3; CDR3 length: 13; V gene: TRBV2; clone size: NA; CDR3 DNA: TGTGCCACAGAGCGGGAGTCCACAGATACGCAGTATTTT; CDR3 protein: CATERESTDTQYF
D gene: NA; J gene: TRBJ1-4; CDR3 length: 16; V gene: TRBV30; clone size: NA; CDR3 DNA: TGTGCCTGGAGCCCCGGGGGGGGTGCAACTAATGAAAAACTGTTTTTT; CDR3 protein: CAWSPGGGATNEKLFF
D gene: NA; J gene: TRBJ1-1; CDR3 length: 15; V gene: TRBV11-3; clone size: once; CDR3 DNA: TGTGCCAGCAGCTTAGGGACGGGAGGGAACACTGAAGCTTTCTTT; CDR3 protein: CASSLGTGGNTEAFF
D gene: NA; J gene: TRBJ2-7; CDR3 length: 12; V gene: TRBV6-1; clone size: NA; CDR3 DNA: TGTGCCAGCAGTGAAATTCGTAGTGAGCAGTACTTC; CDR3 protein: CASSEIRSEQYF
D gene: NA; J gene: TRBJ2-5; CDR3 length: 14; V gene: TRBV5-1; clone size: NA; CDR3 DNA: TGCGCCAGCAGCTTTGGGCTGATGTGGGAGACCCAGTACTTC; CDR3 protein: CASSFGLMWETQYF
D gene: NA; J gene: TRBJ1-2; CDR3 length: 12; V gene: TRBV6-5; clone size: once; CDR3 DNA: TGTGCCAGCAGTCCCGCGGGACGGGTCTACACCTTC; CDR3 protein: CASSPAGRVYTF
D gene: TRBD1; J gene: TRBJ2-7; CDR3 length: 14; V gene: TRBV6-1; clone size: NA; CDR3 DNA: TGTGCCAGCAGACCCGGGACAGCCTCCTACGAGCAGTACTTC; CDR3 protein: CASRPGTASYEQYF
D gene: TRBD1; J gene: TRBJ2-5; CDR3 length: 15; V gene: TRBV5-3; clone size: NA; CDR3 DNA: TGTGCCAGAAGGGTGCTAAGGACAGGGACGGAGACCCAGTACTTC; CDR3 protein: CARRVLRTGTETQYF
D gene: NA; J gene: TRBJ1-2; CDR3 length: 13; V gene: TRBV5-1; clone size: few; CDR3 DNA: TGCGCCAGCAGCTTACCCAAAGACGGTGGCTACACCTTC; CDR3 protein: CASSLPKDGGYTF
D gene: TRBD2; J gene: TRBJ2-1; CDR3 length: 15; V gene: TRBV5-1; clone size: NA; CDR3 DNA: TGCGCCAGCAGCCCGGAACTAGCGGAAAGTAATGAGCAGTTCTTC; CDR3 protein: CASSPELAESNEQFF
D gene: TRBD1; J gene: TRBJ2-7; CDR3 length: 16; V gene: TRBV6-5; clone size: NA; CDR3 DNA: TGTGCCAGCAGTTACTCTATTACCGGGACAGGCACCGAGCAGTACTTC; CDR3 protein: CASSYSITGTGTEQYF
D gene: NA; J gene: TRBJ1-2; CDR3 length: 13; V gene: TRBV6-1; clone size: NA; CDR3 DNA: TGTGCCAGCAGTGAGTCGGGAGTCTATGGCTACACCTTC; CDR3 protein: CASSESGVYGYTF
D gene: NA; J gene: TRBJ1-4; CDR3 length: 15; V gene: TRBV7-9; clone size: NA; CDR3 DNA: TGTGCCAGCAGTCTGGAGGGGCTTGGTAATGAAAAACTGTTTTTT; CDR3 protein: CASSLEGLGNEKLFF
D gene: TRBD1; J gene: TRBJ1-4; CDR3 length: 14; V gene: TRBV5-1; clone size: few; CDR3 DNA: TGCGCCAGCAGCTTGGGACAGGGGAATGAAAAACTGTTTTTT; CDR3 protein: CASSLGQGNEKLFF
D gene: TRBD1; J gene: TRBJ1-4; CDR3 length: 14; V gene: TRBV5-1; clone size: NA; CDR3 DNA: TGCGCCAGCAGCTCGGGACAGGTTCGAGAAAAACTGTTTTTT; CDR3 protein: CASSSGQVREKLFF
D gene: NA; J gene: TRBJ2-3; CDR3 length: 15; V gene: TRBV18; clone size: NA; CDR3 DNA: TGTGCCAGCTCACCACAGGGACCTAGCACAGATACGCAGTATTTT; CDR3 protein: CASSPQGPSTDTQYF
D gene: TRBD1; J gene: TRBJ1-1; CDR3 length: 15; V gene: TRBV7-9; clone size: NA; CDR3 DNA: TGTGCCAGCAGCTGGATCGGGACAGGGAAGACTGAAGCTTTCTTT; CDR3 protein: CASSWIGTGKTEAFF
D gene: NA; J gene: TRBJ2-2; CDR3 length: 17; V gene: TRBV4-3; clone size: NA; CDR3 DNA: TGCGCCAGCAGCCAAGAACCCCGGGTTTCGAACACCGGGGAGCTGTTTTTT; CDR3 protein: CASSQEPRVSNTGELFF
D gene: NA; J gene: TRBJ2-7; CDR3 length: 14; V gene: TRBV6-1; clone size: NA; CDR3 DNA: TGTGCCAGCAGTGAGGGTCCAGGCACCTACGAGCAGTACTTC; CDR3 protein: CASSEGPGTYEQYF
D gene: NA; J gene: TRBJ2-3; CDR3 length: 13; V gene: TRBV5-1; clone size: NA; CDR3 DNA: TGCGCCAGCAGCTTTACTCTTGTCAATACGCAGTATTTT; CDR3 protein: CASSFTLVNTQYF
D gene: NA; J gene: TRBJ1-4; CDR3 length: 15; V gene: TRBV6-5; clone size: NA; CDR3 DNA: TGTGCCAGCAGTTACTCGAGGAGGGAGGGTGAAAAACTGTTTTTT; CDR3 protein: CASSYSRREGEKLFF
D gene: NA; J gene: TRBJ2-5; CDR3 length: 12; V gene: TRBV7-9; clone size: once; CDR3 DNA: TGTGCCAGCGGGCGGCCCGGGGAGACCCAGTACTTC; CDR3 protein: CASGRPGETQYF
D gene: TRBD1; J gene: TRBJ1-2; CDR3 length: 14; V gene: TRBV2; clone size: NA; CDR3 DNA: TGTGCCAGCAGTGCGCGACAGGGGGCCTTCGGCTACACCTTC; CDR3 protein: CASSARQGAFGYTF
D gene: NA; J gene: TRBJ2-5; CDR3 length: 16; V gene: TRBV11-2; clone size: NA; CDR3 DNA: TGTGCCAGCAGCTTAGTCCTAGGGGGGAGGCGAGAGACCCAGTACTTC; CDR3 protein: CASSLVLGGRRETQYF
D gene: TRBD1; J gene: TRBJ1-6; CDR3 length: 16; V gene: TRBV5-6; clone size: NA; CDR3 DNA: TGTGCCAGCAGCTTGGGCAGGGGGTCCCAAGGTTCACCCCTCCACTTT; CDR3 protein: CASSLGRGSQGSPLHF
D gene: NA; J gene: TRBJ2-5; CDR3 length: 18; V gene: TRBV5-1; clone size: NA; CDR3 DNA: TGCGCCAGCAGCGCAGGCAGGAAACCGGGACATCGCCAAGAGACCCAGTACTTC; CDR3 protein: CASSAGRKPGHRQETQYF
D gene: NA; J gene: TRBJ2-2; CDR3 length: 16; V gene: TRBV28; clone size: NA; CDR3 DNA: TGTGCCAGCAGTTTATTGAGGGCGTCGAACACCGGGGAGCTGTTTTTT; CDR3 protein: CASSLLRASNTGELFF
D gene: TRBD2; J gene: TRBJ2-1; CDR3 length: 16; V gene: TRBV29-1; clone size: NA; CDR3 DNA: TGCAGCGTTGTGGGTCTAGCGGGGACCTCCTACAATGAGCAGTTCTTC; CDR3 protein: CSVVGLAGTSYNEQFF
D gene: TRBD2; J gene: TRBJ2-1; CDR3 length: 17; V gene: TRBV27; clone size: NA; CDR3 DNA: TGTGCCAGCAGTCTCTCACTAGCGGGAGCTCCCTACAATGAGCAGTTCTTC; CDR3 protein: CASSLSLAGAPYNEQFF
D gene: TRBD1; J gene: TRBJ2-3; CDR3 length: 15; V gene: TRBV5-1; clone size: NA; CDR3 DNA: TGCGCCAGCAGCGGCGGGACAGGGGGCGCAGATACGCAGTATTTT; CDR3 protein: CASSGGTGGADTQYF
D gene: NA; J gene: TRBJ2-5; CDR3 length: 12; V gene: TRBV9; clone size: NA; CDR3 DNA: TGTGCCAGCAGCTGGGACGGGGAGACCCAGTACTTC; CDR3 protein: CASSWDGETQYF
D gene: NA; J gene: TRBJ1-1; CDR3 length: 15; V gene: TRBV4-3; clone size: NA; CDR3 DNA: TGCGCCAGCAGCCAAGATGGAGCTCTGAACACTGAAGCTTTCTTT; CDR3 protein: CASSQDGALNTEAFF
D gene: TRBD1; J gene: TRBJ1-6; CDR3 length: 16; V gene: TRBV9; clone size: NA; CDR3 DNA: TGTGCCAGCAGCCGTACCTACGACAGGGGGTATTCACCCCTCCACTTT; CDR3 protein: CASSRTYDRGYSPLHF
D gene: NA; J gene: TRBJ2-3; CDR3 length: 16; V gene: TRBV6-5; clone size: NA; CDR3 DNA: TGTGCCAGCAGTTCGTCTAGCGCTTCTGGCACAGATACGCAGTATTTT; CDR3 protein: CASSSSSASGTDTQYF
D gene: NA; J gene: TRBJ1-6; CDR3 length: 16; V gene: TRBV6-1; clone size: NA; CDR3 DNA: TGTGCCAGCAGTGAAAGGCCCCCCGTAGGTAATTCACCCCTCCACTTT; CDR3 protein: CASSERPPVGNSPLHF
D gene: TRBD1; J gene: TRBJ1-5; CDR3 length: 17; V gene: TRBV19; clone size: NA; CDR3 DNA: TGTGCCAGTAGTATAGTTGGGGACAGATTAGTCAATCAGCCCCAGCATTTT; CDR3 protein: CASSIVGDRLVNQPQHF
D gene: TRBD2; J gene: TRBJ2-2; CDR3 length: 14; V gene: TRBV9; clone size: NA; CDR3 DNA: TGTGCCAGCAGACCGGGACTAGAATCCGGGGAGCTGTTTTTT; CDR3 protein: CASRPGLESGELFF
D gene: NA; J gene: TRBJ2-2; CDR3 length: 13; V gene: TRBV6-5; clone size: NA; CDR3 DNA: TGTGCCAGCAGTAACTCTAACACCGGGGAGCTGTTTTTT; CDR3 protein: CASSNSNTGELFF
D gene: TRBD2; J gene: TRBJ2-2; CDR3 length: 19; V gene: TRBV5-4; clone size: NA; CDR3 DNA: TGTGCCAGCAGCTTGCTGTTACTAGCGGGAGGGCTAAGAGCCGGGGAGCTGTTTTTT; CDR3 protein: CASSLLLLAGGLRAGELFF
D gene: TRBD2; J gene: TRBJ2-7; CDR3 length: 17; V gene: TRBV11-2; clone size: NA; CDR3 DNA: TGTGCCAGCAGCTTAACAGGACTAGCGGGGGGTGCTGGCGAGCAGTACTTT; CDR3 protein: CASSLTGLAGGAGEQYF
D gene: NA; J gene: TRBJ1-4; CDR3 length: 13; V gene: TRBV18; clone size: NA; CDR3 DNA: TGTGCCAGCTCAACAACGGGGCTGAGGGGACTGTTTTTT; CDR3 protein: CASSTTGLRGLFF
D gene: TRBD2; J gene: TRBJ2-5; CDR3 length: 18; V gene: TRBV6-1; clone size: NA; CDR3 DNA: TGTGCCAGCAGTGAAGTCCTAGCGGGGGGGCTGGACCAAGAGACCCAGTACTTC; CDR3 protein: CASSEVLAGGLDQETQYF
D gene: TRBD1; J gene: TRBJ1-4; CDR3 length: 13; V gene: TRBV5-8; clone size: once; CDR3 DNA: TGTGCCAGCCGCCCGAAGGGGGCTGAAAAACTGTTTTTT; CDR3 protein: CASRPKGAEKLFF
D gene: TRBD1; J gene: TRBJ2-7; CDR3 length: 14; V gene: TRBV9; clone size: NA; CDR3 DNA: TGTGCCAGCAGCCCTTGGACAGGTCCTAGGGAGCAGTACTTC; CDR3 protein: CASSPWTGPREQYF
D gene: NA; J gene: TRBJ1-5; CDR3 length: 13; V gene: TRBV2; clone size: once; CDR3 DNA: TGTGCCAGCAGTGAAGACAGGAATCAGCCCCAGCATTTT; CDR3 protein: CASSEDRNQPQHF
D gene: NA; J gene: TRBJ2-1; CDR3 length: 14; V gene: TRBV10-1; clone size: NA; CDR3 DNA: TGCGCCAGCAGTGCGGGACAAATATACAATGAGCAGTTCTTC; CDR3 protein: CASSAGQIYNEQFF
D gene: NA; J gene: TRBJ2-7; CDR3 length: 16; V gene: TRBV9; clone size: NA; CDR3 DNA: TGTGCCAGCAGCGTAGGAGGGCTACCAGGGGCCTACGAGCAGTACTTC; CDR3 protein: CASSVGGLPGAYEQYF
D gene: NA; J gene: TRBJ1-4; CDR3 length: 15; V gene: TRBV10-3; clone size: NA; CDR3 DNA: TGTGCCATCAGTGAGAGGGCAGGGTCGAATGAAAAACTGTTTTTT; CDR3 protein: CAISERAGSNEKLFF
D gene: NA; J gene: TRBJ1-2; CDR3 length: 14; V gene: TRBV27; clone size: once; CDR3 DNA: TGTGCCAGCAGACCCCCGGGGCTATACTATGGCTACACCTTC; CDR3 protein: CASRPPGLYYGYTF
D gene: TRBD2; J gene: TRBJ2-7; CDR3 length: 16; V gene: TRBV4-2; clone size: NA; CDR3 DNA: TGTGCCAGCAGCCAGGAACTAGCGGGAGGGACCTACGAGCAGTACTTC; CDR3 protein: CASSQELAGGTYEQYF
D gene: NA; J gene: TRBJ2-5; CDR3 length: 15; V gene: TRBV5-5; clone size: once; CDR3 DNA: TGTGCCAGCAGCTTAGTCAACGGGGGGCGAGAGACCCAGTACTTC; CDR3 protein: CASSLVNGGRETQYF